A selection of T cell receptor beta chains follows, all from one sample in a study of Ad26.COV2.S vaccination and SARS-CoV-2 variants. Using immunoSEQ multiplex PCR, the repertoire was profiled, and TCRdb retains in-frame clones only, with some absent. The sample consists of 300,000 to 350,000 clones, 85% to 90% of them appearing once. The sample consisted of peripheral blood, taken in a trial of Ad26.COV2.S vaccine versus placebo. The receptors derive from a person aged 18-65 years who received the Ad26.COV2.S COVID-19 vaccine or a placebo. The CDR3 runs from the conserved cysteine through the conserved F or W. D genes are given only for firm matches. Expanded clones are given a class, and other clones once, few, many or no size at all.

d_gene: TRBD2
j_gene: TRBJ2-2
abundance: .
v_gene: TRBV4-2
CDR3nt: TGTGCCAGCAGCCGGGAGCGGGAGACCGGGGAGCTGTTTTTT
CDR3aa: CASSRERETGELFF

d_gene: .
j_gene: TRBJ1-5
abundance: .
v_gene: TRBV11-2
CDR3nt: TGTGCCAGCAGCTTAGAAGGTTGGCCGAATCAGCCCCAGCATTTT
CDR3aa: CASSLEGWPNQPQHF

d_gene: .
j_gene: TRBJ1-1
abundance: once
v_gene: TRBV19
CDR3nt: TGTGCCAGTAGTATCGGAGGCCCGAACACTGAAGCTTTCTTT
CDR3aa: CASSIGGPNTEAFF

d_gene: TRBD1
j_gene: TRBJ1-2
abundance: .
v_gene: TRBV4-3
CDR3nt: TGCGCCAGCAGCCCAGGCCGGCGGACAGGGAGAGATGGCTACACCTTC
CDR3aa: CASSPGRRTGRDGYTF

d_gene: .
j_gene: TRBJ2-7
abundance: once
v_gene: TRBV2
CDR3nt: TGTGCCAGCAGTCCTCGAGTTGAGCAGTACTTC
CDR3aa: CASSPRVEQYF

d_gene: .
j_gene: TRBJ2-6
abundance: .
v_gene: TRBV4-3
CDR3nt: TGCGCCAGCAGCCAGATATGGGACTTCAGTGGGGCCAACGTCCTGACTTTC
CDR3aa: CASSQIWDFSGANVLTF

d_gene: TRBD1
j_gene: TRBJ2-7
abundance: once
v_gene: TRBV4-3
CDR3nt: TGCGCCAGCAGCCAAGAAGGGACAGGGGACGAGCAGTACTTC
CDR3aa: CASSQEGTGDEQYF

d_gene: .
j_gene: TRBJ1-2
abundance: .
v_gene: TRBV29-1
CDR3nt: TGCAGCGTTGACTCCGGGTATGGCTACACCTTC
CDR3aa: CSVDSGYGYTF

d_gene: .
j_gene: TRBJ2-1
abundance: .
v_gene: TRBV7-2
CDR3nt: TGTGCCAGCAGCTTACGGGGTAGAGGCTCCGTCAGCTCCTACAATGAGCAGTTCTTC
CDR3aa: CASSLRGRGSVSSYNEQFF

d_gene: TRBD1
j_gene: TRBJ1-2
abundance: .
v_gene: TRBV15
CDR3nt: TGTGCCACCAGCAGAGATAGTGCGGAACAGGGGTCTTACACCTTC
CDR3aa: CATSRDSAEQGSYTF

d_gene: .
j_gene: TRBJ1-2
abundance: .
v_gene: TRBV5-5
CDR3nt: TGTGCCAGCAGCTTGGTTACATATGGCTACACCTTC
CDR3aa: CASSLVTYGYTF

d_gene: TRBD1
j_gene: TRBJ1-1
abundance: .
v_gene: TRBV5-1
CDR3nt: TGCGCCAGCAGCTTCGGACAGGGTAACACTGAAGCTTTCTTT
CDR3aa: CASSFGQGNTEAFF

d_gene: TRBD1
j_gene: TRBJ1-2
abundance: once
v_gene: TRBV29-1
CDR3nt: TGCAGCGTTGGGGACAGCCGGGACTATGGCTACACCTTC
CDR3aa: CSVGDSRDYGYTF

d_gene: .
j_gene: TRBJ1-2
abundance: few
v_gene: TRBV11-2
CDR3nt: TGTGCCAGCAGCTTAGTCTTTTATGGCTACACCTTC
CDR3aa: CASSLVFYGYTF

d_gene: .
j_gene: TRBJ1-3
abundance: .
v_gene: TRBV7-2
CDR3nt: TGTGCCAGCAGCTTAGGGGCTGGAAACACCATATATTTT
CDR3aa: CASSLGAGNTIYF

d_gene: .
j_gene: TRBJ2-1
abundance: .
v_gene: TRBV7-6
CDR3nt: TGTGCCAGCAGCTCTTCGGGGCAGGGCTACAATGAGCAGTTCTTC
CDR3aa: CASSSSGQGYNEQFF